This T cell receptor (beta chain) stems from a study of a mutant IDH1 vaccine in newly diagnosed glioma. Study as a whole: Vaccination began 4-6 weeks post radiotherapy alone, or with temozolomide cycles. Treated patients, averaging 40.4 years, were around 62% male and around 38% female. Before enrollment, patients got radiotherapy alone, temozolomide alone, or mostly the combination. Week 35 was safety follow-up visit V12; week 47 was end-of-study visit V13.

Time point of the sample: week 35, safety follow-up. Each vaccine dose was 300 ug of mutant IDH1 20-mer peptide, with topical imiquimod. This CDR3 region has 15 residues. Germline assignment: CDR1 SNHLY and CDR2 FYNNEI. Trimming shortened V by 5 bases and J by 1 base, and 9 bases separated the two germline ends. Worth noting for this clone: Its antigen is unknown.

Sequencing used immunoSEQ multiplex PCR; TCRdb keeps in-frame clones, though not all of them. The sample lists roughly 60,000 clones, about four fifths occurring once. This sequence joins TRBV2 and TRBJ2-6, with D uncertain. The sequence was collected from a middle-aged man with glioma. The sequencing here drew on PBMCs, taken from a glioma patient whose treatment included an IDH1 peptide vaccine. The CDR3 region is CASSFKGSGANVLTF. CDR3 coding DNA: TGTGCCAGCAGTTTCAAGGGATCTGGGGCCAACGTCCTGACTTTC.